This T cell receptor (beta chain) came from a study of PD-1 blockade in classical Hodgkin lymphoma. Study at large: Patients were administered nivolumab (3 mg/kg intravenously) every 2 weeks. Notes on the study in general: Diversity similar to that of newly diagnosed patients was seen at baseline in complete responders. Patients who began taking nivolumab under 1 year after ASCT were left out.

Patients all relapsed after autologous stem cell transplantation, and there was variation in brentuximab vedotin exposure. Complete response, partial response or progressive disease were the best responses. Germline lookup yields CDR1 SGHDT and CDR2 YYEEEE. V was pared by 2 bases and J by 0 bases, with 9 bases between. The CDR3 loop spans 14 amino acids. In regard to this clone: No antigen is known for it.

Some clones are missing from TCRdb's copy, which holds only in-frame ones; the method was immunoSEQ multiplex PCR. Altogether about 93,000 clones are present, over 90% being singletons, with the ten largest covering over 2%. V is TRBV5-6 and J is TRBJ2-7, with unresolved D. The sequence derives from a human donor with classical Hodgkin lymphoma. The material sequenced was peripheral blood mononuclear cells (PBMCs), taken before the second cycle of nivolumab. In DNA, the CDR3 is TGTGCCAGCAGCTTTGGCTCTAACTCCTACGAGCAGTACTTC. Protein: CASSFGSNSYEQYF.